This paragraph reports one T cell receptor (beta chain). Its target is unknown. Treatment: oral pan-JAK inhibitor, 5-10 mg twice daily. The sample belongs to a study of CD8+ T cells in alopecia areata. Isolated RNA was reverse transcribed into cDNA used as the sequencing template. Repertoires were generated with immunoSEQ multiplex PCR, while TCRdb's copy carries only in-frame clones and drops some. The repertoire has about 120,000 clones, about 50% of them found once; the top ten carry about 0.5%. Findings and caveats of the study: It was observed that many expanded lesional clones persisted in scalp and blood during tofacitinib.

The source is a human donor with alopecia areata. The specimen comprised CD4+ T cells sorted from blood, sampled at week 4, from a patient treated with tofacitinib.

The CDR3 sequence: CASSPALLSTGDSGNTIYF. The CDR3 nucleotides read TGCGCCAGCAGCCCGGCTCTTCTATCAACAGGCGACTCTGGAAACACCATATATTTT. J is TRBJ1-3 and V is TRBV4-1, with D perhaps TRBD1 (5 bases). Germline lookup yields CDR1 MGHRA and CDR2 YSYEKL. The CDR3 totals 19 residues. The ends were cut back, 4 bases at V and 0 bases at J, with 22 bases in the middle.